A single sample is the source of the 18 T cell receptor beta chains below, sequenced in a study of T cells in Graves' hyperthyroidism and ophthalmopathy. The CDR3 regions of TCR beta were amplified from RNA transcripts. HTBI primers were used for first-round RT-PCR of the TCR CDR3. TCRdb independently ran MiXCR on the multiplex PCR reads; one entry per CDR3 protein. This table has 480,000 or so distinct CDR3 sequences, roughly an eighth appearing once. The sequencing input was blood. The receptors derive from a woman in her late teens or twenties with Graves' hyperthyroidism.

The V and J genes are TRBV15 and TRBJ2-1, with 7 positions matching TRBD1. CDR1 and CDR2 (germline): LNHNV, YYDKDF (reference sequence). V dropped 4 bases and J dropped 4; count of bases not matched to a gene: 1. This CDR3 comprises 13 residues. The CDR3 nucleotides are TGTGCCACCAGCAACAGGGGTTACAATGAGCAGTTCTTC. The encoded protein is CATSNRGYNEQFF.

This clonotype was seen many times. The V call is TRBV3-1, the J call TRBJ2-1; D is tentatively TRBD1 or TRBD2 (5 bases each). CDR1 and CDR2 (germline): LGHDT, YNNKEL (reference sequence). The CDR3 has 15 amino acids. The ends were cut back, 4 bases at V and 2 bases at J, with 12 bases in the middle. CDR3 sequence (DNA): TGTGCCAGCAGCCCAACCCGGGACCCCTACAATGAGCAGTTCTTC. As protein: CASSPTRDPYNEQFF.

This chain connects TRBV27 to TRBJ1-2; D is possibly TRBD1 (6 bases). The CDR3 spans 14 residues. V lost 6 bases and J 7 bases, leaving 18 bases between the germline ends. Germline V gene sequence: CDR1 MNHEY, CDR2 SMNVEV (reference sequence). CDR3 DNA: TGTGCCAGCAGGGTGTTGGGGGCCCTAGCTGGCTACACCTTC. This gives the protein CASRVLGALAGYTF.

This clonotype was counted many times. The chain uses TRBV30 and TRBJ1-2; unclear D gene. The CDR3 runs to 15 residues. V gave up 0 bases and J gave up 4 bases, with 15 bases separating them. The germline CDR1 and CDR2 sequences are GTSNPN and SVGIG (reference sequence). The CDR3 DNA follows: TGTGCCTGGAGTGTAGAGAAGGGATCGAGCTATGGCTACACCTTC. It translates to CAWSVEKGSSYGYTF.

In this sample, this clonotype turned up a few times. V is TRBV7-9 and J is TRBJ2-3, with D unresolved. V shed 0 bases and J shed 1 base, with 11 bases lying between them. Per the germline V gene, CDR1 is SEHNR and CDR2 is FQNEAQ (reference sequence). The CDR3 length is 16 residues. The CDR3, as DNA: TGTGCCAGCAGCTTAGCGCTGGGTTCGGGCACAGATACGCAGTATTTT. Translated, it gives CASSLALGSGTDTQYF.

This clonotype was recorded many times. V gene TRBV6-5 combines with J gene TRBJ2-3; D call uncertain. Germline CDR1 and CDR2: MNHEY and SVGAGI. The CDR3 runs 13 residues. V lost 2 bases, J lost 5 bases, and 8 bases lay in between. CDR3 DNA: TGTGCCAGCAGTTACGGCCAGCTAGATACGCAGTATTTT. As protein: CASSYGQLDTQYF.

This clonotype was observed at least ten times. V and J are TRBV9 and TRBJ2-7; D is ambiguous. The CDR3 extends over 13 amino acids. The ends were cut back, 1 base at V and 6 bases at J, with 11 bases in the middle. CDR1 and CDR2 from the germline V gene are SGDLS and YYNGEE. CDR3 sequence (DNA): TGTGCCAGCAGCGTAATTACGGATACCGAGCAGTACTTC. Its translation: CASSVITDTEQYF.

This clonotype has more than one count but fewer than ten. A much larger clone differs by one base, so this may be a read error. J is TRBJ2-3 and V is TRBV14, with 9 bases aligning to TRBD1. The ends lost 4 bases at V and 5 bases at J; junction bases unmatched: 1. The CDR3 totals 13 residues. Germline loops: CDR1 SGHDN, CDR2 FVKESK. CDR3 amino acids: CASSRQGEDTQYF. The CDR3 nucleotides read TGTGCCAGCAGCCGACAGGGGGAAGATACGCAGTATTTT.

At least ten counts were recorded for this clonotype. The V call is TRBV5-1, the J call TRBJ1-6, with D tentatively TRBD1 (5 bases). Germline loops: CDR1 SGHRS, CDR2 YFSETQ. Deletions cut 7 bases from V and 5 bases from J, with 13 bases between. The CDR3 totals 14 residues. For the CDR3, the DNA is TGCGCCAGCGACTCCGGGACGGATAATTCACCCCTCCACTTT. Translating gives CASDSGTDNSPLHF.

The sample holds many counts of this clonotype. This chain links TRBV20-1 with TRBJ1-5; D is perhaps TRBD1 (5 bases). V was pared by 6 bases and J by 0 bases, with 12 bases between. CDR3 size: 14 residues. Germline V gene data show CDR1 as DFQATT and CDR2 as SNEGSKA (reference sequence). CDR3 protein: CSASTEASNQPQHF. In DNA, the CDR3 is TGCAGTGCCTCGACAGAAGCTAGCAATCAGCCCCAGCATTTT.

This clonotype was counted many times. The CDR3 DNA reads as TGCAGTGCTAGTTTCGGAGCGAACACCGGGGAGCTGTTTTTT. This gives the protein CSASFGANTGELFF. The gene calls are TRBV20-1 and TRBJ2-2; no clear D. V lost 3 bases, J lost 0 bases, and 8 bases lay in between. The CDR3 extends over 14 amino acids. Germline CDR1 DFQATT, CDR2 SNEGSKA (reference sequence).

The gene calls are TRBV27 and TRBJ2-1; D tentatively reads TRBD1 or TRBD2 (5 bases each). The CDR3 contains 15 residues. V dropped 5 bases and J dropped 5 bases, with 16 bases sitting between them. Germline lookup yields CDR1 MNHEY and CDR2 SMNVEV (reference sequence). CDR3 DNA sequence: TGTGCCAGCAGTCCCCTAGGGTTGGGGGACAATGAGCAGTTCTTC. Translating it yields CASSPLGLGDNEQFF.

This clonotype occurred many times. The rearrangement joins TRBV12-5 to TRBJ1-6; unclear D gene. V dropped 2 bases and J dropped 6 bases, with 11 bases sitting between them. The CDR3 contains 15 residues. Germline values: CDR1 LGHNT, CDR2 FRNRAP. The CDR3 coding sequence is TGTGCTAGTGGTTTGCTCCTATCGGCTAATTCACCCCTCCACTTT. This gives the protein CASGLLLSANSPLHF. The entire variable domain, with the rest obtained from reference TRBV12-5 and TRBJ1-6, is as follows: DARVTQTPRHKVTEMGQEVTMRCQPILGHNTVFWYRQTMMQGLELLAYFRNRAPLDDSGMPKDRFSAEMPDATLATLKIQPSEPRDSAVYFCASGLLLSANSPLHFGNGTRLTVT.

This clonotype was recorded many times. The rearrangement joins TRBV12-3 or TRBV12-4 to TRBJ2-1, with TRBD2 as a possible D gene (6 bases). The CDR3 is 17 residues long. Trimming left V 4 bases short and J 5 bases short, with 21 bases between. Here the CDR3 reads CASSSPPGTDLHNEQFF. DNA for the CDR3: TGTGCCAGCAGTTCTCCTCCCGGGACTGACTTACACAATGAGCAGTTCTTC.

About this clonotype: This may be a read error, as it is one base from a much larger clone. The DNA of the CDR3 is TGCAGTGCCCCCAGACCCAGCGGGAGCAGAGATACGCAGTATTTT. Protein: CSAPRPSGSRDTQYF. V gene TRBV20-1 combines with J gene TRBJ2-3, with TRBD2 matching over 8 bases. The germline V gene encodes CDR1 DFQATT and CDR2 SNEGSKA (reference sequence). The CDR3 spans 15 residues.

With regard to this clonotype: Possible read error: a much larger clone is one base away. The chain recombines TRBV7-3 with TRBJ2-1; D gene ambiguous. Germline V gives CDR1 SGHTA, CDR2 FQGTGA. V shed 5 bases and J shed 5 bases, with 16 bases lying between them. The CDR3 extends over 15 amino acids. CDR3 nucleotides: TGTGCCAGCAGCCTACACTCGGGCCGGGACAATGAGCAGTTCTTC. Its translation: CASSLHSGRDNEQFF.

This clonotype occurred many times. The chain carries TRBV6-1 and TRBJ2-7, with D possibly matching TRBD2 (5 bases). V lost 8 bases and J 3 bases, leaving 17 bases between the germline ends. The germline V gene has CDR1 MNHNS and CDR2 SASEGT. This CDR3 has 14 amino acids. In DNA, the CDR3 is TGTGCCAGCGGTACTCGGCGGGTTCGCTACGAGCAGTACTTC. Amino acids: CASGTRRVRYEQYF.

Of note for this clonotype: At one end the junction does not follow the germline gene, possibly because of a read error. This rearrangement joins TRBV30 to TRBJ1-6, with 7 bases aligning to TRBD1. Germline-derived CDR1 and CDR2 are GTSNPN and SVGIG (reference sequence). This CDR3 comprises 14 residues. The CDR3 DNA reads TGTGCCTGGAGTGTACGCGGGACAGACTCACCCCTCCGCTTT. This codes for CAWSVRGTDSPLRF.